This is a list of T cell receptor beta chains from one sample in a study of T cells in localized non-small cell lung cancer. TCRdb keeps only in-frame clones here, not all; method: immunoSEQ multiplex PCR. The sample lists over 2,500 clones; around 37% were seen once. The source material was normal lung tissue next to the tumor, sampled before any cancer treatment. The receptors were sampled from a woman aged 35-75 years with stage II squamous cell lung carcinoma. Both conserved end residues are part of each CDR3. The order of the fields is D gene, clone size, V gene, J gene, CDR3 DNA, CDR3 protein. A D gene is named only where the DNA matches it firmly. Size is stated for part of the rows, as once, few or many counts, or as a class when the clone is expanded.

D: NA
size: NA
V: TRBV6-8
J: TRBJ2-1
DNA: TGTGCCAGCAGTTACTCCGCCAGGGACTCCTACAATGAGCAGTTCTTC
CDR3: CASSYSARDSYNEQFF

D: TRBD1
size: few
V: TRBV2
J: TRBJ2-3
DNA: TGTGCCAGCAAACCAGGACAGGGATTGGGCACAGATACGCAGTATTTT
CDR3: CASKPGQGLGTDTQYF

D: NA
size: few
V: TRBV11-3
J: TRBJ2-3
DNA: TGTGCCAGCAGCCGTAGTGGGGCAAGCAGCGATACGCAGTATTTT
CDR3: CASSRSGASSDTQYF

D: NA
size: once
V: TRBV28
J: TRBJ2-7
DNA: TGTGCCAGCAGTTTAATAGTGGGGACCTACGAGCAGTACTTC
CDR3: CASSLIVGTYEQYF

D: NA
size: once
V: TRBV14
J: TRBJ1-6
DNA: TGTGCCAGCAGCCAGGGCAGGGGTACGTCACCCCTCCACTTT
CDR3: CASSQGRGTSPLHF

D: NA
size: NA
V: TRBV19
J: TRBJ2-1
DNA: TGTGCCAGTAGTCCCCGTTCGGGCGGGGTTACCTACAATGAGCAGTTCTTC
CDR3: CASSPRSGGVTYNEQFF

D: TRBD1
size: few
V: TRBV6-8
J: TRBJ2-7
DNA: TGTGCCACCTCAGGGGGCTCCTACGAGCAGTACTTC
CDR3: CATSGGSYEQYF

D: NA
size: NA
V: TRBV6-8
J: TRBJ2-6
DNA: TGTGCCAGCAGTTCCCACAGCTCTGGGGCCAACGTCCTGACTTTC
CDR3: CASSSHSSGANVLTF

D: NA
size: NA
V: TRBV11-3
J: TRBJ2-7
DNA: TGTGCCAGCAGCCAAGCACGGGGGGCGTCCTACGAGCAGTACTTC
CDR3: CASSQARGASYEQYF

D: TRBD1
size: NA
V: TRBV5-1
J: TRBJ1-4
DNA: TGCGCTAGCAGCTTGGGTCCGGACAGGGGCGGTGAAAAACTGTTTTTT
CDR3: CASSLGPDRGGEKLFF

D: TRBD1
size: NA
V: TRBV19
J: TRBJ2-3
DNA: TGTGCCAGTAGCAACAGGGGCCTCACAGATACGCAGTATTTT
CDR3: CASSNRGLTDTQYF

D: NA
size: few
V: TRBV6-8
J: TRBJ2-6
DNA: TGTGCCAGCAGTAGTCTGATTTCTGGGGCCAACGTCCTGACTTTC
CDR3: CASSSLISGANVLTF

D: TRBD1
size: NA
V: TRBV29-1
J: TRBJ1-3
DNA: TGCAGCGGCCAAACCGGGACAGGGCCTGGAAACACCATATATTTT
CDR3: CSGQTGTGPGNTIYF

D: NA
size: NA
V: TRBV10-2
J: TRBJ1-2
DNA: TGCGCCAGCAGTGAAAGCAGGGAGGACTATGGCTACACCTTC
CDR3: CASSESREDYGYTF

D: NA
size: NA
V: TRBV19
J: TRBJ1-3
DNA: TGTGCCAGTAGTACACAGGGAATGGCTGGAAACACCATATATTTT
CDR3: CASSTQGMAGNTIYF

D: TRBD1
size: NA
V: TRBV28
J: TRBJ1-2
DNA: TGTGCCAGCAGGATCGGACAGGAGTATGGCTACACCTTC
CDR3: CASRIGQEYGYTF

D: NA
size: NA
V: TRBV6-8
J: TRBJ1-1
DNA: TGTGCCAGCAGTTACGTCCTCTCCGTGACTGAAGCTTTCTTT
CDR3: CASSYVLSVTEAFF

D: TRBD1
size: few
V: TRBV11-3
J: TRBJ2-3
DNA: TGTGCCAGCAGCTGGTGGACAGGGTGGTTGGTGGATACGCAGTATTTT
CDR3: CASSWWTGWLVDTQYF

D: TRBD2
size: few
V: TRBV28
J: TRBJ2-3
DNA: TGTGCCAGCAGTTTGGGGGGGGCAGATACGCAGTATTTT
CDR3: CASSLGGADTQYF

D: TRBD2
size: NA
V: TRBV18
J: TRBJ2-5
DNA: TGTGCCAGCTCACGTTTCCCTACGGGAGGAGGAGAAGAGACCCAGTACTTC
CDR3: CASSRFPTGGGEETQYF

D: NA
size: NA
V: TRBV19
J: TRBJ1-1
DNA: TGTGCCAGTTACGCCCCGGGGGCCTACACTGAAGCTTTCTTT
CDR3: CASYAPGAYTEAFF

D: NA
size: NA
V: TRBV11-3
J: TRBJ2-5
DNA: TGTGCTAGCAGCTTAGACAGCTCCCAAGAGACCCAGTACTTC
CDR3: CASSLDSSQETQYF

D: TRBD1
size: few
V: TRBV6-8
J: TRBJ1-2
DNA: TGTGCCAGCAGTTACGCGGGGACCGGGACAGGCTATGGCTACACCTTC
CDR3: CASSYAGTGTGYGYTF

D: TRBD1
size: few
V: TRBV9
J: TRBJ2-1
DNA: TGTGCCAGCAGCTTGGAACAAGGGGGCGTCTACAATGAGCAGTTCTTC
CDR3: CASSLEQGGVYNEQFF

D: NA
size: NA
V: TRBV28
J: TRBJ1-6
DNA: TGTGCCAGCAGTATAACAGGGAAGGGGGATTCACCCCTCCACTTT
CDR3: CASSITGKGDSPLHF

D: NA
size: medium-sized
V: TRBV11-3
J: TRBJ1-2
DNA: TGTGCCAGCAGCTCATTCATCACAGGGTTGGGGCAGTATGGCTACACCTTC
CDR3: CASSSFITGLGQYGYTF

D: NA
size: NA
V: TRBV29-1
J: TRBJ2-5
DNA: TGCAGCGCTAGCAATTCCCTGGGCCAAGAGACCCAGTACTTC
CDR3: CSASNSLGQETQYF

D: NA
size: NA
V: TRBV18
J: TRBJ1-2
DNA: TGTGCCAGCTCACCACAACTCTCCTTCTATGGCTACACCTTC
CDR3: CASSPQLSFYGYTF

D: NA
size: medium-sized
V: TRBV9
J: TRBJ2-1
DNA: TGTGCCAGCAGCGCCGGGGGCCTCAATGAGCAGTTCTTC
CDR3: CASSAGGLNEQFF

D: TRBD1
size: once
V: TRBV5-1
J: TRBJ1-4
DNA: TGCGCCAGCAGCCCGGACAGGGGGCGAGAAAAACTGTTTTTT
CDR3: CASSPDRGREKLFF

D: TRBD1
size: NA
V: TRBV18
J: TRBJ2-2
DNA: TGTGCCAGCTCGAAAACGACCGGGACAGGGCTCACCGGGGAGCTGTTTTTT
CDR3: CASSKTTGTGLTGELFF

D: TRBD2
size: NA
V: TRBV28
J: TRBJ2-1
DNA: TGTGCCAGCAGTTTCGTCAGGGCGGCGGGAGAACTCCATGAGCAGTTCTTC
CDR3: CASSFVRAAGELHEQFF

D: TRBD2
size: NA
V: TRBV28
J: TRBJ2-7
DNA: TGTGCCAACAGTCCATCTAGCGGGAGGTTGTTCGAGCAGTACTTC
CDR3: CANSPSSGRLFEQYF

D: NA
size: NA
V: TRBV1
J: TRBJ2-5
DNA: TGCGCCAGCAGCCAAGAACTAGCGGGGTCAAGGTGGGAGACCCAGTACTTC
CDR3: CASSQELAGSRWETQYF

D: NA
size: NA
V: TRBV19
J: TRBJ1-1
DNA: TGTGCCAGTAGTGCCTCCCTGGGGAACACTGAAGCTTTCTTT
CDR3: CASSASLGNTEAFF

D: TRBD2
size: NA
V: TRBV28
J: TRBJ2-7
DNA: TGTGCCAGAGGGGAGGGAATCTCCTACGAGCAGTACTTC
CDR3: CARGEGISYEQYF

D: NA
size: NA
V: TRBV29-1
J: TRBJ2-3
DNA: TGCAGCGTTGGGGTCGCCGCAGATACGCAGTATTTT
CDR3: CSVGVAADTQYF

D: TRBD1
size: NA
V: TRBV19
J: TRBJ2-1
DNA: TGTGCCAGTAGCAGGACAGGGGACGGTGAGCAGTTCTTC
CDR3: CASSRTGDGEQFF

D: NA
size: NA
V: TRBV6-8
J: TRBJ2-7
DNA: TGTGCCAGCACCCCAGGGACCTCCTACGAGCAGTACTTC
CDR3: CASTPGTSYEQYF

D: TRBD1
size: NA
V: TRBV10-3
J: TRBJ2-7
DNA: TGTGCCAGCCGGACAGGTGACTCCTACGAGCAGTACTTC
CDR3: CASRTGDSYEQYF

D: TRBD1
size: few
V: TRBV28
J: TRBJ1-5
DNA: TGTGCCAGCAGTCCGTTACAGGGGAATCAGCCCCAGCATTTT
CDR3: CASSPLQGNQPQHF

D: TRBD1
size: few
V: TRBV23-1
J: TRBJ1-5
DNA: TGCGCCAGCAGTCAGACTGAGGACAGGGGGTATCAGCCCCAGCATTTT
CDR3: CASSQTEDRGYQPQHF

D: NA
size: few
V: TRBV6-8
J: TRBJ1-2
DNA: TGTGCCAGCAAGTCGGACAGTGCCTACTATGGCTACACCTTC
CDR3: CASKSDSAYYGYTF

D: NA
size: medium-sized
V: TRBV6-8
J: TRBJ2-1
DNA: TGTGCCAGCAGTGATCCTAAGTCCAATGAGCAGTTCTTC
CDR3: CASSDPKSNEQFF

D: NA
size: few
V: TRBV11-3
J: TRBJ2-2
DNA: TGTGCCAGCAGCTATGCGGGGGCAGCCCCCCCCGGGGAGCTGTTTTTT
CDR3: CASSYAGAAPPGELFF

D: TRBD1
size: NA
V: TRBV11-3
J: TRBJ2-5
DNA: TGTGCCAGCAGCCTGGGACAGCAACAAGAGACCCAGTACTTC
CDR3: CASSLGQQQETQYF

D: TRBD1
size: few
V: TRBV9
J: TRBJ1-1
DNA: TGTGCCAGCGGACAGGGGGCTGGAGAAGCTTTCTTT
CDR3: CASGQGAGEAFF

D: TRBD2
size: NA
V: TRBV28
J: TRBJ2-1
DNA: TGTGCCAGCGGCCGACTAGCGGGGACCCCCAATGAGCAGTTCTTC
CDR3: CASGRLAGTPNEQFF

D: TRBD1
size: once
V: TRBV19
J: TRBJ2-1
DNA: TGTGCCAGTAGCCTGGACAGGGGCAATGAGCAGTTCTTC
CDR3: CASSLDRGNEQFF

D: TRBD1
size: NA
V: TRBV5-1
J: TRBJ1-4
DNA: TGCGCCAGCAGCTTATCAGGGGGCGGTGAAAAACTGTTTTTT
CDR3: CASSLSGGGEKLFF

D: TRBD2
size: large
V: TRBV6-8
J: TRBJ2-1
DNA: TGTGCCAGCTCCCTCGAGGCTAGCGGGAGCTATGAGCAGTTCTTC
CDR3: CASSLEASGSYEQFF

D: NA
size: large
V: TRBV19
J: TRBJ1-1
DNA: TGTGCCAGTAGTATCCCGGGCTTGAACACTGAAGCTTTCTTT
CDR3: CASSIPGLNTEAFF

D: NA
size: NA
V: TRBV19
J: TRBJ2-6
DNA: TGTGCCAGTAATTGGAAGGCTACCGGGGCCAACGTCCTGACTTTC
CDR3: CASNWKATGANVLTF

D: NA
size: NA
V: TRBV5-1
J: TRBJ2-3
DNA: TGCGCCAGCAGCTTAGGCCGTCCCGCCACAGATACGCAGTATTTT
CDR3: CASSLGRPATDTQYF